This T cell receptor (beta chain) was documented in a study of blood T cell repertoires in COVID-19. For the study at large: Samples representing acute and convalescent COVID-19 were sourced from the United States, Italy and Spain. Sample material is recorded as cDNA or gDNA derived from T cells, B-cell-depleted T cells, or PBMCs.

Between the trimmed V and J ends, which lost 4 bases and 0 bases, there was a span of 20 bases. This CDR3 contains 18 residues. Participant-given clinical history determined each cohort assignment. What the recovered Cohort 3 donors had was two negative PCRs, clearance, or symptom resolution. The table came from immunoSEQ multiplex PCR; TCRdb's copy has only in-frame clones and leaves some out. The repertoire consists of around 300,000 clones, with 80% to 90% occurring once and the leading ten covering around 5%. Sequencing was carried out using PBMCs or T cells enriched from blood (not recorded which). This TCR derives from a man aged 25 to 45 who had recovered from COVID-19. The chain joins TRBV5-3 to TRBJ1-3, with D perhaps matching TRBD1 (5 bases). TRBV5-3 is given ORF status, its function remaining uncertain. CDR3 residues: CARSPKKERGASGNTIYF. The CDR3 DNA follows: TGTGCCAGAAGCCCGAAGAAGGAAAGGGGCGCCTCTGGAAACACCATATATTTT.